Included here is one T cell receptor beta chain sequence, with context. Its antigen is as yet unknown. This entry belongs to a study of shared clonotypes between healthy human individuals. About the research overall: Used for every donor were three CD4 naive, three CD4 memory, two CD8 naive and one CD8 memory plate.

Losses at the gene ends were 6 bases for V and 8 bases for J; bases not matched to a gene: 11. The CDR3 has 16 amino acids. In germline, CDR1 is LNHDA, CDR2 SQIVND (reference sequence). Method: immunoSEQ multiplex PCR; TCRdb's copy keeps in-frame clones and lacks some. The table has millions of clones, approximately 95% seen once. General study findings and limits: Only blood was sampled, and tissue TCR repertoires likely differ from blood ones. Investigators expected sequencing depth to affect clonotype sharing among donors. Among several donors, roughly 5% of naive CD4 clonotypes were found in common.

The receptor comes from a man between 18 and 35 years old in good health. Some clones in this sample may be carry-over from other donors' samples. The chain is built from TRBV19 and TRBJ2-1; 12 bases line up with TRBD2. The source material was naive CD4+ T cells from PBMCs. Indicated subset: CD45RA+ positively selected. CDR3 sequence: CASRSFGLAGYDEQFF. The CDR3 nucleotides read TGTGCCAGTAGAAGTTTTGGACTAGCGGGATACGATGAGCAGTTCTTC. Full variable domain (remainder filled in from reference TRBV19 and TRBJ2-1): DGGITQSPKYLFRKEGQNVTLSCEQNLNHDAMYWYRQDPGQGLRLIYYSQIVNDFQKGDIAEGYSVSREKKESFPLTVTSAQKNPTAFYLCASRSFGLAGYDEQFFGPGTRLTVL.